Listed below are T cell receptor beta chains from one sample, sequenced in a study of cytomegalovirus exposure and HLA in healthy donors. Method: immunoSEQ multiplex PCR; TCRdb's copy keeps in-frame clones and lacks some. Among approximately 160,000 clones, 82% were seen once, and the ten largest hold about 1.6%. Sequenced input: PBMCs. Receptors were obtained from a girl aged 10 to 17 in good health and CMV-seropositive. CDR3s include the opening cysteine and the closing phenylalanine or tryptophan. A D gene is named only where the DNA matches it firmly. Size tells how often a clone was seen (once, few, many) or the class of an expanded clone, and some rows leave it out.

clone_size	j_call	d_call	v_call	cdr3_aa	cdr3_nt
.	TRBJ1-5	TRBD1	TRBV27	CASRTGGFGQPQHF	TGTGCCAGCAGGACAGGGGGTTTCGGTCAGCCCCAGCATTTT
few	TRBJ2-2	.	TRBV25-1	CASSTTAGELFF	TGTGCCAGCAGTACAACAGCCGGGGAGCTGTTTTTT
.	TRBJ1-1	TRBD1	TRBV11-2	CASSVKGAGAFF	TGTGCCAGCAGCGTGAAGGGGGCAGGAGCTTTCTTT
few	TRBJ2-1	.	TRBV2	CASSGFRQEYYNEQFF	TGTGCCAGCAGTGGTTTTCGACAGGAGTACTACAATGAGCAGTTCTTC
.	TRBJ1-1	TRBD1	TRBV10-3	CAIGGTGDKERAFF	TGTGCCATCGGAGGGACAGGGGATAAAGAAAGGGCTTTCTTT
.	TRBJ1-4	TRBD1	TRBV28	CASSSIGTGREKLFF	TGTGCCAGCAGCTCAATCGGGACAGGACGTGAAAAACTGTTTTTT
.	TRBJ1-3	.	TRBV7-9	CASSVRQVISGNTIYF	TGTGCCAGCAGCGTCCGACAGGTCATCTCTGGAAACACCATATATTTT
.	TRBJ2-5	TRBD2	TRBV5-4	CASIPGPARGREGETQYF	TGTGCCAGCATCCCCGGCCCGGCCCGTGGCAGGGAGGGAGAGACCCAGTACTTC
few	TRBJ2-2	.	TRBV7-9	CALRWAGSNTGELFF	TGTGCCCTCAGATGGGCGGGATCGAACACCGGGGAGCTGTTTTTT
few	TRBJ1-5	.	TRBV19	CASSIEGAFNQPQHF	TGTGCCAGTAGTATAGAGGGAGCCTTCAATCAGCCCCAGCATTTT
.	TRBJ2-7	.	TRBV18	CASSEAGVAYEQYF	TGTGCCAGCTCAGAGGCAGGGGTTGCCTACGAGCAGTACTTC
.	TRBJ2-2	.	TRBV7-3	CASSFVGNTGELFF	TGTGCCAGCAGCTTCGTCGGGAACACCGGGGAGCTGTTTTTT
.	TRBJ2-7	.	TRBV13	CASSPQRYSNEQYF	TGTGCCAGCAGCCCCCAACGGTATAGCAACGAGCAGTACTTC
.	TRBJ2-5	.	TRBV29-1	CSVEDSGVQETQYF	TGCAGCGTTGAAGATTCAGGCGTCCAAGAGACCCAGTACTTC
.	TRBJ2-1	TRBD2	TRBV6-5	CASSTAGVRDEQFF	TGTGCCAGCAGTACGGCGGGAGTAAGGGATGAGCAGTTCTTC
.	TRBJ1-1	.	TRBV19	CASSMSDTGLSEAFF	TGTGCCAGTAGTATGTCGGATACAGGGCTTAGTGAAGCTTTCTTT
.	TRBJ2-5	.	TRBV9	CASSVDPGRETQYF	TGTGCCAGCAGCGTAGACCCAGGGCGAGAGACCCAGTACTTC
.	TRBJ2-7	.	TRBV4-3	CASSQDIPTGGSSYEQYF	TGCGCCAGCAGCCAAGATATTCCTACGGGGGGCAGCTCCTACGAGCAGTACTTC
.	TRBJ2-3	TRBD2	TRBV28	CASKRERPADTQYF	TGTGCCAGCAAGCGGGAGAGGCCGGCAGATACGCAGTATTTT
.	TRBJ1-1	.	TRBV7-2	CASSLARVGTSTEAFF	TGTGCCAGCAGCTTAGCAAGGGTGGGGACTTCCACTGAAGCTTTCTTT
.	TRBJ2-3	.	TRBV6-4	CASRSADTQYF	TGTGCCAGCAGATCCGCAGATACGCAGTATTTT
.	TRBJ1-1	.	TRBV28	CASSLGTSRLNTEAFF	TGTGCCAGCAGTTTGGGCACCAGCAGGCTGAACACTGAAGCTTTCTTT
few	TRBJ2-7	.	TRBV6-1	CASSEQGGRYEQYF	TGTGCCAGCAGTGAACAGGGCGGACGCTACGAGCAGTACTTC
few	TRBJ1-3	.	TRBV29-1	CSVAKPNLGNTIYF	TGCAGCGTCGCAAAACCTAATCTAGGAAACACCATATATTTT
.	TRBJ2-5	.	TRBV7-9	CASSPRAGETQYF	TGTGCCAGCAGCCCCAGGGCGGGGGAGACCCAGTACTTC
.	TRBJ1-5	.	TRBV19	CASSIQGVRRNQPQHF	TGTGCCAGTAGTATTCAAGGGGTACGGCGCAATCAGCCCCAGCATTTT
.	TRBJ1-2	.	TRBV7-8	CASSLGIGGGGGYTF	TGTGCCAGCAGCTTAGGGATAGGCGGCGGGGGGGGCTACACCTTC
.	TRBJ2-7	TRBD2	TRBV28	CASSWGLAGYTEQYF	TGTGCCAGCAGTTGGGGACTAGCGGGGTACACCGAGCAGTACTTC
.	TRBJ1-3	.	TRBV7-2	CASSGPGWRNTIYF	TGTGCCAGCAGCGGCCCGGGGTGGAGAAACACCATATATTTT
.	TRBJ2-1	.	TRBV30	CALLGGGYNEQFF	TGTGCCTTGCTAGGGGGTGGTTACAATGAGCAGTTCTTC
few	TRBJ1-6	TRBD1	TRBV4-2	CASSQEGYMGQGNSPLHF	TGTGCCAGCAGCCAAGAGGGCTATATGGGACAGGGGAATTCACCCCTCCACTTT
.	TRBJ2-2	.	TRBV4-3	CASSQGDSYTGELFF	TGCGCCAGCAGCCAGGGGGACTCTTACACCGGGGAGCTGTTTTTT
.	TRBJ1-2	.	TRBV25-1	CASSELIGSQTYGYTF	TGTGCCAGCAGTGAATTAATTGGGAGCCAGACCTATGGCTACACCTTC
.	TRBJ2-3	.	TRBV2	CAISRPRLVDTQYF	TGTGCCATCTCACGCCCGCGGCTGGTAGATACGCAGTATTTT
few	TRBJ1-3	.	TRBV4-3	CASSQQAFSGNTIYF	TGCGCCAGCAGCCAACAGGCCTTCTCTGGAAACACCATATATTTT
few	TRBJ2-7	TRBD1	TRBV6-6	CASLGQGSSYEQYF	TGTGCCAGCTTGGGACAGGGGAGCTCCTACGAGCAGTACTTC
.	TRBJ2-7	TRBD2	TRBV10-3	CATDGGYEQYF	TGTGCCACGGACGGGGGGTACGAGCAGTACTTC
few	TRBJ2-1	.	TRBV6-1	CASSEQGGSYNEQFF	TGTGCCAGCAGTGAGCAGGGGGGTTCCTACAATGAGCAGTTCTTC
.	TRBJ1-2	.	TRBV11-2	CASSFGYSGDGYTF	TGTGCCAGCAGCTTTGGGTACTCCGGAGATGGCTACACCTTC
.	TRBJ1-2	TRBD1	TRBV6-1	CASSVQGQGPYGYTF	TGTGCCAGCAGTGTCCAGGGACAGGGGCCCTATGGCTACACCTTC
.	TRBJ1-5	.	TRBV2	CASSEVAGVNQPQHF	TGTGCCAGCAGTGAAGTGGCAGGGGTCAATCAGCCCCAGCATTTT
.	TRBJ2-3	TRBD1	TRBV28	CASSPRDRVLGDTQYF	TGTGCCAGCAGTCCCCGGGACAGGGTGTTAGGAGATACGCAGTATTTT
once	TRBJ2-2	.	TRBV7-9	CASSLTESNTGELFF	TGTGCCAGCAGCTTGACAGAATCGAACACCGGGGAGCTGTTTTTT
.	TRBJ2-5	TRBD1	TRBV11-2	CASSPGEWRDRDETQYF	TGTGCCAGCAGCCCTGGGGAATGGCGCGACAGGGATGAGACCCAGTACTTC